The sample holds a few counts of the clone carrying this TCR beta chain. The data belong to a study of blood T cell repertoires in COVID-19. The overall study: The study drew acute and convalescent COVID-19 samples from the United States, Italy and Spain.

Clones were read by immunoSEQ multiplex PCR, and TCRdb kept only the in-frame ones, dropping some. This table holds 60,000 to 65,000 clones, 80% to 95% found once. The germline gives CDR1 SGHDT, CDR2 YYEEEE. The CDR3 has 13 residues. Trimming shortened V by 2 bases and J by 4 bases, and 7 bases separated the two germline ends. This clonotype originated in a woman older than 75 with active COVID-19. The sample was peripheral blood. V and J are TRBV5-6 and TRBJ1-3; D gene uncertain. This CDR3 reads CASSFSGGNTIYF. In DNA, the CDR3 is TGTGCCAGCAGCTTCTCAGGCGGAAACACCATATATTTT.